The clone carrying this T cell receptor (beta chain) was found a few times. The CDR3 contains 13 residues. V lost 1 base and J 5 bases, leaving 6 bases between the germline ends. Germline V gene lookup returns CDR1 KGHSH and CDR2 LQKENI. The data are from a study of CD8 T cells in Susac syndrome. The authors reverse transcribed 0.5 to 1 ug RNA with random hexamers. Multiplex immunoSEQ PCR targeted 54 Vbeta and 13 Jbeta TCR beta segments. TCRdb itself ran the immunoSEQ multiplex PCR reads through MiXCR, one entry per CDR3 protein. Counted here are some 120,000 distinct CDR3 sequences, about 95% occurring once; the ten biggest clones make up more than 0.095%.

Material for sequencing was CD4+ T cells from PBMCs. The TCR sequence derives from a human donor in good health. The V gene is TRBV18, the J gene TRBJ1-5; perhaps TRBD1 as D (6 bases). The DNA for the CDR3 is TGTGCCAGCTCACCACAGGGGGATCAGCCCCAGCATTTT. Amino acids: CASSPQGDQPQHF.